This record covers a single T cell receptor beta chain. Its antigen is not identified. One entry per CDR3 protein, called by TCRdb with MiXCR from the reads. Among fewer than 900,000 distinct CDR3 sequences, 25% to 35% were seen once, and the ten largest hold over 10%. The entry originates in a study of T cell repertoires in cytomegalovirus infection. Study context: The authors used CMV epitopes that were HLA-C-restricted (recently identified) and HLA-B-restricted (well studied).

This CDR3 is built from 17 residues. Trimming pared 3 bases from V and 4 bases from J, leaving 19 bases between. Study conclusions and caveats: Clonotypes of TCR beta that were HLA-C-restricted and CMV-specific dominated the ex vivo response. Public TCR beta family frequency separated CMV-and-HLA carriers, including in an independent cohort.

Sequencing used cultured CD8+ T cells from PBMCs, obtained from culture after CMV antigen stimulation. The receptor's source is a human donor in good health (CMV status not recorded). Some clones in this sample may be carry-over from other donors' samples. The V gene is TRBV12-3 or TRBV12-4, the J gene TRBJ1-5; D is unclear. The CDR3 reads CASSFVTAQIHNQPQHF. The CDR3 DNA follows: TGTGCCAGCAGTTTTGTAACAGCCCAAATCCATAATCAGCCCCAGCATTTT.